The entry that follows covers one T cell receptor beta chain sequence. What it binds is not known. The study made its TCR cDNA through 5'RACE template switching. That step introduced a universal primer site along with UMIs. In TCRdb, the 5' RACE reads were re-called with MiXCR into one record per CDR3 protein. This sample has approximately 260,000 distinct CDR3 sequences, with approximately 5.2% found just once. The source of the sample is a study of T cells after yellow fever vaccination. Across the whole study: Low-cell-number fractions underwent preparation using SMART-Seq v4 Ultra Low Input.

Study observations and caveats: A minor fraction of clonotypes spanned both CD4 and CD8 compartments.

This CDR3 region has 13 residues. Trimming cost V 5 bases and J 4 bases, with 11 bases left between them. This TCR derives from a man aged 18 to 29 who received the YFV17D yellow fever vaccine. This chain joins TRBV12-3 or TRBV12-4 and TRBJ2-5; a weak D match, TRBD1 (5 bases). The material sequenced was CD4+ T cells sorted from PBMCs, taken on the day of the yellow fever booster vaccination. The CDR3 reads CASSDRARETQYF. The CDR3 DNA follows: TGTGCCAGCAGTGACAGAGCTCGAGAGACCCAGTACTTC.